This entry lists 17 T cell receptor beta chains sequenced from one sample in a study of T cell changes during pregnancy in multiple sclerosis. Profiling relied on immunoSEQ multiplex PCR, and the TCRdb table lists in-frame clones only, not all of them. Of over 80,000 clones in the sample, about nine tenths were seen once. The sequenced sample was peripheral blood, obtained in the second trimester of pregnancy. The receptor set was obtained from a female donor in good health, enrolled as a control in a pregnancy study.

The CDR3 is CASSDSGIRLEAFF. DNA for the CDR3: TGTGCCAGCAGTGACTCAGGTATACGCCTGGAAGCTTTCTTT. J is TRBJ1-1 and V is TRBV6-1, with D uncertain. The V gene's germline CDR1 is MNHNS and CDR2 SASEGT. V was pared by 3 bases and J by 8 bases, with 16 bases between. This CDR3 has 14 amino acids.

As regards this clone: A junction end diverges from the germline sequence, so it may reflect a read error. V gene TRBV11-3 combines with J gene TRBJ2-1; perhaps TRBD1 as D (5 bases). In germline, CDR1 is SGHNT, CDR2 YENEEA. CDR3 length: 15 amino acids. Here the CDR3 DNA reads TGTGCCAGCAGCTTAGACAGGGCGGTGTACAGTGAGCAGTTCTTC. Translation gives CASSLDRAVYSEQFF.

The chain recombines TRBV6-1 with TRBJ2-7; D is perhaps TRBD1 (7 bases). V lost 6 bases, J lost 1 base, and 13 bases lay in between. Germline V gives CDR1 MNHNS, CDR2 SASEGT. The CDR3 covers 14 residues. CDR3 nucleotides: TGTGCCAGCAGGATCCCAGGGGGGTCCTACGAGCAGTACTTC. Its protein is CASRIPGGSYEQYF.

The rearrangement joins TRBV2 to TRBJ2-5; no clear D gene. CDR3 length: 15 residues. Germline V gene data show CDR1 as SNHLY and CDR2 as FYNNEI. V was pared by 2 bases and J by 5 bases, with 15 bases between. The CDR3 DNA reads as TGTGCCAGCAGTGAAACTGGAGTTGGTGGGGAGACCCAGTACTTC. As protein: CASSETGVGGETQYF.

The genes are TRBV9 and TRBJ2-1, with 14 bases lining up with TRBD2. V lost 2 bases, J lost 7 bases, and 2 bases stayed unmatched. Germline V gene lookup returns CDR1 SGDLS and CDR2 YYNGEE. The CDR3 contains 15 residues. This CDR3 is CASSVGLAGVNEQFF. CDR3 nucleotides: TGTGCCAGCAGCGTGGGACTAGCGGGGGTAAATGAGCAGTTCTTC.

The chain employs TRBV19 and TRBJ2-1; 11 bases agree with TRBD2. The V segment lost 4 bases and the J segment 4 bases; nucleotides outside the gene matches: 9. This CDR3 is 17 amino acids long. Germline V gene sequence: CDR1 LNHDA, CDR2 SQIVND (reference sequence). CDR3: CASSTAGTSGHYNEQFF. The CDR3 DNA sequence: TGTGCCAGTAGTACCGCCGGGACTAGCGGACATTACAATGAGCAGTTCTTC.

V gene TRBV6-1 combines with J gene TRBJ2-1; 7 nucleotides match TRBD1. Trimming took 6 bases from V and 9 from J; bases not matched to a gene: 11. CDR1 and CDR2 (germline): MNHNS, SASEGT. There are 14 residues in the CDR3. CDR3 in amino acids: CASSRTGGQREQFF. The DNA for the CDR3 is TGTGCCAGCAGCCGGACAGGTGGGCAACGTGAGCAGTTCTTC.

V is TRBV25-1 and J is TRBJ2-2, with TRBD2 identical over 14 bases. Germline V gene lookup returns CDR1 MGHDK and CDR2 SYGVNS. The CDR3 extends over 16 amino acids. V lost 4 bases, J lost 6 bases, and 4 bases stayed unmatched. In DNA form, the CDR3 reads TGTGCCAGCAGTGCCCCGGGACTAGCGGGAGCCGGGGAGCTGTTTTTT. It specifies CASSAPGLAGAGELFF.

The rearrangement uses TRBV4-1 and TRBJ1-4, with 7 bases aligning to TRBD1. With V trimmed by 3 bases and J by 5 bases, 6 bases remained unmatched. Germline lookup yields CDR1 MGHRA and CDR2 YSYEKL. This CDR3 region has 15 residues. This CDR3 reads CASSHRTGKNEKLFF. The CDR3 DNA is TGCGCCAGCAGCCATCGGACAGGAAAAAATGAAAAACTGTTTTTT.

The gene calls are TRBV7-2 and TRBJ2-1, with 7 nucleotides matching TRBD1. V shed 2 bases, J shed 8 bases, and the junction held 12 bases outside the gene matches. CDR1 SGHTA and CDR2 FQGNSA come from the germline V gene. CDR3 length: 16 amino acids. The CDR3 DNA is TGTGCCAGCAGCTTATTTGGGCTAGCCACAGGGGATGAGCAGTTCTTC. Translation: CASSLFGLATGDEQFF.

CDR3 in DNA: TGTGCCAGCAGGGAGGCTAGCTCCGGTGAGCAGTTCTTC. Amino acids: CASREASSGEQFF. The V and J genes are TRBV2 and TRBJ2-1, with D perhaps matching TRBD2 (5 bases). V lost 6 bases, J lost 9 bases, and 15 bases lay in between. Germline V gene data show CDR1 as SNHLY and CDR2 as FYNNEI. This CDR3 comprises 13 residues.

CDR3 nucleotides: TGTGCCAGCAGTTACTCGAGTGGTGAGGATTCACCCCTCCACTTT. The encoded protein is CASSYSSGEDSPLHF. The gene calls are TRBV6-6 and TRBJ1-6; no reliable D call. Germline V gene lookup returns CDR1 MNHNY and CDR2 SVGAGI (reference sequence). The CDR3 totals 15 residues. The V and J ends lost 0 bases and 8 bases respectively, with 11 bases between them.

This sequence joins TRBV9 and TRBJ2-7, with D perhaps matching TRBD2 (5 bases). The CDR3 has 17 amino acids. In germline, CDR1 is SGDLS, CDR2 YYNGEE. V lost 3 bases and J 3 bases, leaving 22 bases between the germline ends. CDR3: CASSEPAGINGNYEQYF. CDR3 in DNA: TGTGCCAGCAGCGAGCCCGCGGGCATTAACGGGAACTACGAGCAGTACTTC.

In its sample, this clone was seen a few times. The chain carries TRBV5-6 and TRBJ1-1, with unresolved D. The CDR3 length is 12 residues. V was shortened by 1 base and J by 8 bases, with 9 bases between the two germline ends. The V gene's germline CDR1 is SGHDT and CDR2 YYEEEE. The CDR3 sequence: CASSLLGGEAFF. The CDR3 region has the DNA TGTGCCAGCAGCTTGTTAGGCGGGGAAGCTTTCTTT.

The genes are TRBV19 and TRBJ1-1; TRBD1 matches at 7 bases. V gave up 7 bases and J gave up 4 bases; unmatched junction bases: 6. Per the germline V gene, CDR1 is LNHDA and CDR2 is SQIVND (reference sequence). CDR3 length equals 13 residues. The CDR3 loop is CASTDRAATEAFF. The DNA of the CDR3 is TGTGCCAGTACTGACAGGGCGGCCACTGAAGCTTTCTTT.

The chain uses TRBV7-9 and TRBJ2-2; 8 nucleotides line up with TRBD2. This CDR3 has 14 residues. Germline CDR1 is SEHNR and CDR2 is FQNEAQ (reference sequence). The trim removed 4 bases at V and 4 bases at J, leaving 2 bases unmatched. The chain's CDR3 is CASSWRGVTGELFF. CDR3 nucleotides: TGTGCCAGCAGCTGGCGGGGGGTCACCGGGGAGCTGTTTTTT.

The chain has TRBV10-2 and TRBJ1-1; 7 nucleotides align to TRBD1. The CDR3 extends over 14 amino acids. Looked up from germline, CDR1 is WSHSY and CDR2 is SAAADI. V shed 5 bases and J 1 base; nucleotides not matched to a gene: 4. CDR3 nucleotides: TGCGCCAGCAGTCCACGACAGGGGAACACTGAAGCTTTCTTT. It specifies CASSPRQGNTEAFF.